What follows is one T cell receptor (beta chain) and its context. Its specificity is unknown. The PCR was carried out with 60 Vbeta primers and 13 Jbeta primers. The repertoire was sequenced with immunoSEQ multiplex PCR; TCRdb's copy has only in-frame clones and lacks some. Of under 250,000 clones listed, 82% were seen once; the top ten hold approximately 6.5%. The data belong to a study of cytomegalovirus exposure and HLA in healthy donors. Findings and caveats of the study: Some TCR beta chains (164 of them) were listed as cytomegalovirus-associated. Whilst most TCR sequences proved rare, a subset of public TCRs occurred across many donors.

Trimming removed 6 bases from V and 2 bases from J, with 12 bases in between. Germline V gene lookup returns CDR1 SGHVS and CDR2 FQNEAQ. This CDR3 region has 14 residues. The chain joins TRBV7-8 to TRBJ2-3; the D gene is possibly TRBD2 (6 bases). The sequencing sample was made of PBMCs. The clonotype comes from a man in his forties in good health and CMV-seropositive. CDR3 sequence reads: CASSRSGSTDTQYF. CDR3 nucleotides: TGTGCCAGCAGTCGTAGCGGTTCCACAGATACGCAGTATTTT.